What follows describes a single T cell receptor beta chain. No antigen is known for it. This entry belongs to a study of shared clonotypes between healthy human individuals. At the deep level, the assay was run. Authors' analysis steps: Junction-only immunoSEQ sequences carried no quality scores, so filtering differed. The assay was immunoSEQ multiplex PCR, and TCRdb's table has in-frame clones only and misses some. That table gives V, J and clone size, and the DNA gave D and trimming. The sample holds approximately 640,000 clones; less than 80% are singletons and the top ten take 1.8%. Whole-study results and caveats: Against clonotypes common to all four donors, non-shared ones had lower generation probabilities. Sequencing depth was expected to influence donor clonotype sharing.

CDR1 and CDR2 from the germline V gene are SGDLS and YYNGEE. The CDR3 has 15 residues. V was clipped by 2 bases and J by 2 bases, with 14 bases between them. The chain carries TRBV9 and TRBJ2-7, with D hard to call. The source of this sequence is a woman in her 30s in good health. Sequenced material: memory CD4+ T cells sorted from blood. This sample's subset: CD45RA-negative fraction. CDR3 region: CASSVGPLRTYEQYF. The DNA of the CDR3 is TGTGCCAGCAGCGTTGGACCACTTCGGACCTACGAGCAGTACTTC.